The source of this T cell receptor beta chain is a study of monozygotic twins with inflammatory bowel disease. Overall study results and limits: Patients received differing immunosuppressive treatments, which may have added variability to their repertoires.

Concerning this clonotype itself: Antigen unknown.

Total RNA, at around 3,800 ng, went into every TCR library. TCRdb derives one entry per CDR3 protein from the 5' RACE reads, leaving out DNA. The sample table includes 420,000 or so distinct CDR3 sequences. Germline CDR1 is MDHEN and CDR2 is SYDVKM. The CDR3 contains 18 residues. Every donor provided one blood sample measuring 2.5 ml. This chain connects TRBV28 to TRBJ2-7; TCRdb's D gene call, TRBD1, goes unchecked for lack of DNA. The specimen was blood. This TCR was recovered from a human donor with ulcerative colitis or Crohn's disease, or a healthy co-twin of an affected twin (not recorded which). The CDR3 loop reads CASSSSVGGRGPSYEQYF.